The clone carrying this TCR beta chain has only a few counts. The source of the sample is a study of blood T cell repertoires in COVID-19. Data came from immunoSEQ multiplex PCR; TCRdb stores just in-frame clones and leaves some out. Of about 200,000 clones in the sample, over 60% are singletons; the top ten hold less than 7%. Germline-derived CDR1 and CDR2 are SGHTA and FQGNSA. With V trimmed by 5 bases and J by 1 base, 7 bases remained unmatched. The CDR3 loop spans 15 amino acids. The rearrangement links TRBV7-2 to TRBJ1-1; 7 bases fit TRBD1. The sample taken for sequencing was peripheral blood. The origin of this receptor is a woman in her 70s with acute or convalescent COVID-19. This CDR3 is CASSPGTVPNTEAFF. Written as DNA, the CDR3 is TGTGCCAGCAGCCCGGGGACAGTCCCGAACACTGAAGCTTTCTTT.